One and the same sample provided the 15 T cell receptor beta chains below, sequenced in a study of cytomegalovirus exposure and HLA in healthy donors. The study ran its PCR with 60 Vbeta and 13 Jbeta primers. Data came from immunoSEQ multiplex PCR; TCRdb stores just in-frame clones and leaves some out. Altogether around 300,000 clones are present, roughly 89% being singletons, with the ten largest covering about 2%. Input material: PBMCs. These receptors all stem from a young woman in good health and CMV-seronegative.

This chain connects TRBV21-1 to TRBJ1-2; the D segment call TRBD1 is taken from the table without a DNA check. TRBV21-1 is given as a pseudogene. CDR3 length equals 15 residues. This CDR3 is CASSKGGQPNYGYTF. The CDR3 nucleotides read TGTGCCAGCAGCAAAGGCGGACAGCCTAACTATGGCTACACCTTC.

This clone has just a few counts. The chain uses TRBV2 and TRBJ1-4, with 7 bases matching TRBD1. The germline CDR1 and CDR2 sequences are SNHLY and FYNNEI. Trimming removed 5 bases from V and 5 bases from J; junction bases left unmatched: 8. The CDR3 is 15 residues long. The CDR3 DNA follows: TGTGCCAGCAGTTCTACCGGGACAGCAAATGAAAAACTGTTTTTT. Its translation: CASSSTGTANEKLFF. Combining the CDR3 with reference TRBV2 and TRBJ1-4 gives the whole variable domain EPEVTQTPSHQVTQMGQEVILRCVPISNHLYFYWYRQILGQKVEFLVSFYNNEISEKSEIFDDQFSVERPDGSNFTLKIRSTKLEDSAMYFCASSSTGTANEKLFFGSGTQLSVL.

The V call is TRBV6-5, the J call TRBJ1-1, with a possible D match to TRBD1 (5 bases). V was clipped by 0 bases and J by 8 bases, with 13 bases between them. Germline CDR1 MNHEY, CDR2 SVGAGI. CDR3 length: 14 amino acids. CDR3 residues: CASSYSWGVGEAFF. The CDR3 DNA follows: TGTGCCAGCAGTTACTCCTGGGGGGTGGGGGAAGCTTTCTTT.

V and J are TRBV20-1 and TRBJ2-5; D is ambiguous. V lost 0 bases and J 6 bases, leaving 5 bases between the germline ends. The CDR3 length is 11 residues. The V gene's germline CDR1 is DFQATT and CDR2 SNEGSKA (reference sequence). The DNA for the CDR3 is TGCAGTGCTAGAGACCCAAAGACCCAGTACTTC. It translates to CSARDPKTQYF.

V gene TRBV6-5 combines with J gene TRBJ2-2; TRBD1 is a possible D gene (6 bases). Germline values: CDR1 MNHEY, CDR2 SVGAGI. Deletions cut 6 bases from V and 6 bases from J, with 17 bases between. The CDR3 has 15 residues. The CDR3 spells CASSPQGGWPGELFF. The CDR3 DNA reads TGTGCCAGCAGCCCACAGGGTGGGTGGCCCGGGGAGCTGTTTTTT.

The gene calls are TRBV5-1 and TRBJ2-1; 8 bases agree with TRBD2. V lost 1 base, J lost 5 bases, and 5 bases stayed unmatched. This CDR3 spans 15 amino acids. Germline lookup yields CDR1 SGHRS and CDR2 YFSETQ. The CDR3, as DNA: TGCGCCAGCAGCTTGCCATCGGGGGGGAACAATGAGCAGTTCTTC. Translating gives CASSLPSGGNNEQFF.

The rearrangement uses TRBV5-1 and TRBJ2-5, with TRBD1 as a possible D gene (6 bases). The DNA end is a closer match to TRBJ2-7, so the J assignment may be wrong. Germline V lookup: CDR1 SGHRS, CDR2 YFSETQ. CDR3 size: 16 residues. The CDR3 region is CASSVSGGQRFYEQYF. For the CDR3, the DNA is TGCGCCAGCAGCGTCTCGGGTGGACAGAGATTCTACGAGCAGTACTTC.

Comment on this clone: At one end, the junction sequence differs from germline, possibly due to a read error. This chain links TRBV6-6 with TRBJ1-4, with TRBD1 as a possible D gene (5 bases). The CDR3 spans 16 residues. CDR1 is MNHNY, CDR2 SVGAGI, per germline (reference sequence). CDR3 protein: CASSNSDKSTNEKLFF. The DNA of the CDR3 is TGTGCCAGCAGTAACTCGGACAAGTCAACTAATGAAAAACTGTTTTTT.

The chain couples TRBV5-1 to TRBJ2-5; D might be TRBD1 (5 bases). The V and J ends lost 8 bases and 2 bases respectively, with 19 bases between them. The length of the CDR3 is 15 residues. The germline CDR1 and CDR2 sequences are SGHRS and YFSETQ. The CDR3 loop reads CASYAEDMIQETQYF. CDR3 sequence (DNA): TGCGCCAGTTATGCCGAGGACATGATACAAGAGACCCAGTACTTC.

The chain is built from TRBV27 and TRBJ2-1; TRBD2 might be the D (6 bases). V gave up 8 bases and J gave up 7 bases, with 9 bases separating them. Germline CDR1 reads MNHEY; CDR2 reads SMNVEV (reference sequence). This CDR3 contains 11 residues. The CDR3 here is CASVRGNEQFF. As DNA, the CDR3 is TGTGCCAGCGTTCGGGGGAATGAGCAGTTCTTC.

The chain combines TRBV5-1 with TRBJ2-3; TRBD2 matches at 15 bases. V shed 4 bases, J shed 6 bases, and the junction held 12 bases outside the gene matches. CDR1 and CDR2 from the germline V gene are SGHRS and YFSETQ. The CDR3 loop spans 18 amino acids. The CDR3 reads CASSAGLAGGIGSDTQYF. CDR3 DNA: TGCGCCAGCAGCGCGGGACTAGCGGGGGGTATAGGGTCGGATACGCAGTATTTT.

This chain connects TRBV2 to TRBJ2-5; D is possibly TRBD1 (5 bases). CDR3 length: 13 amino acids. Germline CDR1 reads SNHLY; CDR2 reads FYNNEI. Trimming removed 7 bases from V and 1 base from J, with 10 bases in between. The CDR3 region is CASTRESQETQYF. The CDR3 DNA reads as TGTGCCAGCACCAGGGAAAGCCAAGAGACCCAGTACTTC.

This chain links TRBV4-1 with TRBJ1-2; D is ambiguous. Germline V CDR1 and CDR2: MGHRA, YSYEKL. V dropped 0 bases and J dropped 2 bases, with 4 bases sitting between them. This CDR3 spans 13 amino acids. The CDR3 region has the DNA TGCGCCAGCAGCCAAGACAGAAACTATGGCTACACCTTC. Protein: CASSQDRNYGYTF.

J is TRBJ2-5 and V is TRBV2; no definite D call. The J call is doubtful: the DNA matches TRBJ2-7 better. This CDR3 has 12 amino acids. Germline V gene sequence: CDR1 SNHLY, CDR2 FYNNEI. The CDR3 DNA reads TGTGCCAGCAGTGTTTACTTCTACGAGCAGTACTTC. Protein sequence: CASSVYFYEQYF.

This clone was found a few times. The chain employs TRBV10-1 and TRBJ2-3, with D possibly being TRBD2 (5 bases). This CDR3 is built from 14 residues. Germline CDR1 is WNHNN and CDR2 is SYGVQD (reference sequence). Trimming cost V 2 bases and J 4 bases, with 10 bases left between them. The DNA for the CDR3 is TGCGCCAGCAGTGAGGGGGTAGCGCCAGATACGCAGTATTTT. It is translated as CASSEGVAPDTQYF.